This T cell receptor beta chain stems from a study of shared clonotypes between healthy human individuals. Study outcomes and limitations: The low donor count limited represented genetic and exposure-history diversity.

The authors distributed each subset's genomic DNA evenly over several immunoSEQ plates. Measured with immunoSEQ multiplex PCR; TCRdb has only the in-frame clones, and not every one. Of about 510,000 clones in the sample, about three quarters were seen once. Of note for this clone: Its antigen is unknown.

Per germline, CDR1 MGHDK and CDR2 SYGVNS. V was pared by 0 bases and J by 2 bases, with 9 bases between. The CDR3 loop spans 15 amino acids. The specimen sequenced was PBMCs. V gene TRBV25-1 combines with J gene TRBJ2-3; D is undetermined. This TCR derives from a woman in her thirties or forties in good health. Some clones in this sample may be carry-over from other donors' samples. As DNA, the CDR3 is TGTGCCAGCAGTGAATATCCGGAGACCACAGATACGCAGTATTTT. This gives the protein CASSEYPETTDTQYF.